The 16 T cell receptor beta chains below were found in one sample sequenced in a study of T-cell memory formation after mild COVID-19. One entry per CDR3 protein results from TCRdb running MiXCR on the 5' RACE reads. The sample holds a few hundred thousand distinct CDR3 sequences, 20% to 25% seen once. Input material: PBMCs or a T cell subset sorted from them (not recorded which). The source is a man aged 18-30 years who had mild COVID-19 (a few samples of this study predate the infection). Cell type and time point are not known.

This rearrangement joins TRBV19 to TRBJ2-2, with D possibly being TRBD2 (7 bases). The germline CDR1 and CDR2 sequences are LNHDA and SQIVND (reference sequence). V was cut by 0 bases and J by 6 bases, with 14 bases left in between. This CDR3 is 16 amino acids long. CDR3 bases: TGTGCCAGTAGTATAGATGTCGTCGGGGGGCCCGGGGAGCTGTTTTTT. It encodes CASSIDVVGGPGELFF.

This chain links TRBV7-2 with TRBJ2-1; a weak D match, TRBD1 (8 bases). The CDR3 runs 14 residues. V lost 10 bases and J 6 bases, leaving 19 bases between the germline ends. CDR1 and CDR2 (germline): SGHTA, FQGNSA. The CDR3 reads CATHRGGALNEQFF. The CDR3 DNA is TGTGCCACCCACAGGGGGGGGGCACTCAATGAGCAGTTCTTC.

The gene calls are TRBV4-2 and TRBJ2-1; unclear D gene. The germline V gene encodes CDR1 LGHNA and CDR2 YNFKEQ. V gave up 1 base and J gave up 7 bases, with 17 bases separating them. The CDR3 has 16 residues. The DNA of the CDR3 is TGTGCCAGCAGCCAAGCTGTGACCGGTTATCAGAATGAGCAGTTCTTC. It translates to CASSQAVTGYQNEQFF.

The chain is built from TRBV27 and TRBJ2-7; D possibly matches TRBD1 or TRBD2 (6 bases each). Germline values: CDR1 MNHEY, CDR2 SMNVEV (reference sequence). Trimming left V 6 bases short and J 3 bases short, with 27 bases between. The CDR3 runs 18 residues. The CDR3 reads CASRPRGTGAAAVYEQYF. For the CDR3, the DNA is TGTGCCAGCAGACCTAGGGGCACGGGGGCGGCCGCCGTCTACGAGCAGTACTTC.

CDR3 sequence reads: CASSLLQGLYGYTF. The CDR3 DNA is TGTGCCAGCAGCTTGTTACAGGGGCTCTATGGCTACACCTTC. The gene calls are TRBV5-8 and TRBJ1-2; 7 positions agree with TRBD1. The V and J ends lost 1 base and 4 bases, in that order; junction bases with no gene match: 4. Germline V gene data show CDR1 as SGHTS and CDR2 as YDEGEE. CDR3 length: 14 residues.

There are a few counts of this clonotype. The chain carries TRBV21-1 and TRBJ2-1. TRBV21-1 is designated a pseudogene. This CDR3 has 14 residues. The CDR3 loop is CASSNYQRVNEQFF. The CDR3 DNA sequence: TGTGCCAGCAGCAATTACCAGCGAGTTAATGAGCAGTTCTTC.

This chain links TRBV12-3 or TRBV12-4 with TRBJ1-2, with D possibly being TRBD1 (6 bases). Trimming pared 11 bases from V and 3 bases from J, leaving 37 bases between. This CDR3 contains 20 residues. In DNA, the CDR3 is TGTGCCCAGTGCGTGGTGGACAGAAAAACACGCCCGGAGACAGACTATGGCTACACCTTC. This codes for CAQCVVDRKTRPETDYGYTF.

Here the CDR3 reads CASSLASGSSSGNTIYF. CDR3 sequence (DNA): TGCGCCAGCAGCTTGGCCAGCGGCTCGAGCTCTGGAAACACCATATATTTT. The chain joins TRBV5-1 to TRBJ1-3; no firm D call. V was pared by 0 bases and J by 0 bases, with 13 bases between. CDR3 length: 17 residues. Germline CDR1 SGHRS, CDR2 YFSETQ.

In nucleotides, the CDR3 is TGCAGTGCTCCCCCCGGGACAGGGAGCGAAAAACTGTTTTTT. Translated, it gives CSAPPGTGSEKLFF. The rearrangement uses TRBV20-1 and TRBJ1-4, with 9 bases aligning to TRBD1. V lost 5 bases and J lost 8; bases outside the gene matches: 9. CDR3 length: 14 residues. CDR1 is DFQATT, CDR2 SNEGSKA, per germline (reference sequence).

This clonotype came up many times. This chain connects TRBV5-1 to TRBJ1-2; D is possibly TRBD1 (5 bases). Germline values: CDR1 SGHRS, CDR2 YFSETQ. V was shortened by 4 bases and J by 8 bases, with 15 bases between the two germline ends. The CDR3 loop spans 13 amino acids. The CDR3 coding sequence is TGCGCCAGCAGCCCGGACAATCAGGGAGGCTACACCTTC. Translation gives CASSPDNQGGYTF.

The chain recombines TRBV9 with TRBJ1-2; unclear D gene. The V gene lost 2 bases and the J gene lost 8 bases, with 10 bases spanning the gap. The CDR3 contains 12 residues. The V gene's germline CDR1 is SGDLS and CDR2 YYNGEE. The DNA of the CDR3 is TGTGCCAGCAGCGTTCGTGCGGGCGGCTACACCTTC. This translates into CASSVRAGGYTF.

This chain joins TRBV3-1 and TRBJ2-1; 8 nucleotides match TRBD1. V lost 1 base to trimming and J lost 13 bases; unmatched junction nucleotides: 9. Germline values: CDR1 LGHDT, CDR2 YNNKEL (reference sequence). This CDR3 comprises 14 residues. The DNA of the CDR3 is TGTGCCAGCAGCCAAGGAGTCCCAGGGGGCGATCAGTTCTTC. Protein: CASSQGVPGGDQFF.

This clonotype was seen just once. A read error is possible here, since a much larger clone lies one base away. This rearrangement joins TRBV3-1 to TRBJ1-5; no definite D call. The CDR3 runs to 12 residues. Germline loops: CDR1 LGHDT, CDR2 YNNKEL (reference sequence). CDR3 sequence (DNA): TGTGCCAGCAGCCAAGGCAATCAGCCCAAGCATTTT. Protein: CASSQGNQPKHF.

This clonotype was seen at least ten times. The CDR3 region has the DNA TGTGCCAGCAGCCCAAATACAGGGGGGGCCGCCAAAAACATTCAGTACTTC. Encoded protein: CASSPNTGGAAKNIQYF. J is TRBJ2-4 and V is TRBV3-1; D is perhaps TRBD1 (8 bases). V lost 4 bases and J lost 1, with 17 bases in between. This CDR3 is 17 amino acids long. CDR1 and CDR2 (germline): LGHDT, YNNKEL (reference sequence).

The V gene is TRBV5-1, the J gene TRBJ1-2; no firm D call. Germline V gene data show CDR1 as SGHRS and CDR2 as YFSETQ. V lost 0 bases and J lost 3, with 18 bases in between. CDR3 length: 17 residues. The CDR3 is CASSLGEDRLSDYGYTF. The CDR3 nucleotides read TGCGCCAGCAGCTTGGGGGAGGACCGACTTTCGGACTATGGCTACACCTTC.

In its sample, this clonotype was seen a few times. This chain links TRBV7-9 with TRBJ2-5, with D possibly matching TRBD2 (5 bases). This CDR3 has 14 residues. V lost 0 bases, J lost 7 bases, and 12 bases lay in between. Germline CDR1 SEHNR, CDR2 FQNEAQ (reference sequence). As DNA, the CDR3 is TGTGCCAGCAGCTTAGCGCCACGGGCGGGGACCCAGTACTTC. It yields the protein CASSLAPRAGTQYF.